This T cell receptor (beta chain) was identified in a study of CD8+ T cells in alopecia areata. Study-wide results and limits: Clonality exceeded that of normal scalp in lesional scalp, most notably in alopecia totalis/universalis.

Treatment meaning: oral pan-JAK inhibitor, 5-10 mg twice daily. Germline values: CDR1 SGHRS, CDR2 YFSETQ. V was clipped by 4 bases and J by 9 bases; unmatched bases: 9. The CDR3 length is 14 residues. RNA extraction and reverse transcription yielded cDNA as sequencing template. Sequencing was performed with immunoSEQ multiplex PCR; in TCRdb, only in-frame clones are kept and a portion is missing. Of 150,000 or so clones in the sample, 58% were seen once. This clone was seen a few times. Antigen specificity is unknown. This clonotype was obtained from a human donor with alopecia areata. The chain recombines TRBV5-1 with TRBJ2-1, with 8 positions matching TRBD1. Specimen: CD4+ T cells sorted from blood, collected at approximately week 55, from a patient treated with tofacitinib. CDR3 protein: CASSPGQVVGEQFF. CDR3 in DNA: TGCGCCAGCAGCCCGGGACAGGTTGTCGGTGAGCAGTTCTTC.